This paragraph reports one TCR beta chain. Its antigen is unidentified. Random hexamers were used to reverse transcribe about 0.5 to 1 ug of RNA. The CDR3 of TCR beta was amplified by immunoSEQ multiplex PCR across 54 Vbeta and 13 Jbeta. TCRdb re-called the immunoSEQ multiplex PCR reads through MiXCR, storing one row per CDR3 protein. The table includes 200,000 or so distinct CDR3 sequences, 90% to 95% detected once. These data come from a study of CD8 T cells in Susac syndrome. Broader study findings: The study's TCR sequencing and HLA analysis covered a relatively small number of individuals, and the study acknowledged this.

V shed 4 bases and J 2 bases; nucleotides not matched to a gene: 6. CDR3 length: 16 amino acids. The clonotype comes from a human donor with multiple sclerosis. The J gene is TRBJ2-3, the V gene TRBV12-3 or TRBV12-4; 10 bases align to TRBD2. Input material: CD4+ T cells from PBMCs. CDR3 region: CASSSRTSGLTDTQYF. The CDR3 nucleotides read TGTGCCAGCAGTTCCCGGACTAGCGGCCTCACAGATACGCAGTATTTT.